The 23 T cell receptor beta chains below all came from one sample that was sequenced in a study of T cell repertoires in cytomegalovirus infection. The antigens of these receptors remain unknown. TCRdb ran MiXCR on the reads and lists one entry per CDR3 protein. The table lists over 95,000 distinct CDR3 sequences, 30% of them singletons. The sequencing here drew on CD8+ T cells from cultured PBMCs, taken from culture after CMV antigen stimulation. Every receptor here comes from a human donor in good health (CMV status not recorded). Some clones in this sample may be carry-over from other donors' samples.

The chain recombines TRBV7-9 with TRBJ2-3; TRBD2 aligns across 11 bases. This CDR3 is 17 amino acids long. In germline, CDR1 is SEHNR, CDR2 FQNEAQ (reference sequence). J was trimmed by 2 bases and V by 5 bases; bases with no gene match: 9. As DNA, the CDR3 is TGTGCCAGCAGCCTCTACCTAGCGGGGGGCTCCACAGATACGCAGTATTTT. It yields the protein CASSLYLAGGSTDTQYF.

This clonotype showed up just a few times. The genes are TRBV28 and TRBJ1-5; D remains unclear. There are 16 residues in the CDR3. In germline, CDR1 is MDHEN, CDR2 SYDVKM. The V and J ends lost 2 bases and 9 bases respectively, with 20 bases between them. The DNA for the CDR3 is TGTGCCAGCAGTTTACCGTTCGTGAGGGAGAATGGGCCCCAGCATTTT. Translation: CASSLPFVRENGPQHF.

This clonotype was detected once. This chain links TRBV5-4 with TRBJ2-2; D is unclear. Germline CDR1 SGHNT, CDR2 YYREEE (reference sequence). Trimming took off 2 bases at V and 6 bases at J, with 8 bases between the two ends. The CDR3 runs to 13 residues. CDR3 protein: CASSFIVSGELFF. The CDR3 region has the DNA TGTGCCAGCAGCTTCATTGTATCCGGGGAGCTGTTTTTT.

The chain has TRBV7-9 and TRBJ2-5; possible D gene TRBD1, 5 bases. Germline V CDR1 and CDR2: SEHNR, FQNEAQ (reference sequence). V was pared by 0 bases and J by 5 bases, with 16 bases between. The CDR3 loop spans 16 amino acids. CDR3 nucleotides: TGTGCCAGCAGCTTAGCGGACGTATACCCAGGGGAGACCCAGTACTTC. This gives the protein CASSLADVYPGETQYF. The variable domain in full, with the rest retrieved from reference TRBV7-9 and TRBJ2-5, is DTGVSQNPRHKITKRGQNVTFRCDPISEHNRLYWYRQTLGQGPEFLTYFQNEAQLEKSRLLSDRFSAERPKGSFSTLEIQRTEQGDSAMYLCASSLADVYPGETQYFGPGTRLLVL.

The sample holds many counts of this clonotype. The rearrangement uses TRBV6-5 and TRBJ2-7, with D possibly matching TRBD2 (6 bases). The V gene lost 0 bases and the J gene lost 4 bases, with 22 bases spanning the gap. CDR3 size: 18 residues. CDR1 and CDR2 from the germline V gene are MNHEY and SVGAGI. CDR3: CASSYSFLGGGGAYEQYF. The CDR3 region has the DNA TGTGCCAGCAGTTACTCGTTTTTAGGCGGCGGCGGGGCATACGAGCAGTACTTC.

This clonotype was seen only a few times. This sequence joins TRBV7-9 and TRBJ1-6, with D possibly matching TRBD1 (5 bases). Between the trimmed V and J ends, which lost 5 bases and 14 bases, there was a span of 16 bases. In germline, CDR1 is SEHNR, CDR2 FQNEAQ (reference sequence). CDR3 size: 13 residues. DNA of the CDR3: TGTGCCAGCAGCAGTCTGGGGCCTCCCTCCCTCCACTTT. Its translation: CASSSLGPPSLHF.

In this sample, this clonotype turned up a few times. V usage is TRBV11-2 and J usage is TRBJ2-7; the match to TRBD2 covers 12 bases. The CDR3 contains 17 residues. From germline, CDR1 is SGHAT and CDR2 FQNNGV. The V and J ends lost 5 bases and 2 bases, in that order; junction bases with no gene match: 10. The CDR3 here is CASSPWTSGEAAYEQYF. The CDR3 nucleotides read TGTGCCAGCAGCCCCTGGACTAGCGGGGAGGCTGCCTACGAGCAGTACTTC.

This clonotype was seen only a few times. V gene TRBV27 combines with J gene TRBJ2-7; D gene unclear. From germline, CDR1 is MNHEY and CDR2 SMNVEV (reference sequence). The CDR3 totals 10 residues. Trimming stripped 8 bases from V and 7 bases from J, with 9 bases between. The CDR3 DNA reads as TGTGCCAGCTCAGTCCTTGAGCAGTACTTC. Its protein product is CASSVLEQYF.

The sample holds many counts of this clonotype. This rearrangement joins TRBV20-1 to TRBJ1-2; no firm D call. The germline V and J ends were trimmed by 3 bases and 5 bases, with 22 bases remaining between them. The germline CDR1 and CDR2 sequences are DFQATT and SNEGSKA (reference sequence). There are 16 residues in the CDR3. The CDR3 sequence is CSASSSTTELPYGYTF. For the CDR3, the DNA is TGCAGTGCTAGTTCTTCGACCACTGAACTGCCTTATGGCTACACCTTC.

This clonotype came up many times. The CDR3 here is CASSLEVYEQFF. The CDR3 bases are TGTGCCAGCAGCTTAGAGGTATATGAGCAGTTCTTC. The chain is built from TRBV7-9 and TRBJ2-1; D gene uncertain. Germline V lookup: CDR1 SEHNR, CDR2 FQNEAQ (reference sequence). Deletions cut 1 base from V and 8 bases from J, with 6 bases between. This CDR3 has 12 amino acids.

In its sample, this clonotype was seen many times. CDR3 nucleotide sequence: TGTGCCAGCAGCTTAGCTGGTCCCGAGAATGAGCAGTTCTTC. It codes for CASSLAGPENEQFF. The J gene is TRBJ2-1, the V gene TRBV7-6; D remains ambiguous. The V gene's germline CDR1 is SGHVS and CDR2 FNYEAQ. V was trimmed by 0 bases and J by 7 bases, leaving 10 bases between them. The CDR3 is 14 amino acids.

This clonotype was seen many times. This chain links TRBV6-6 with TRBJ2-3, with D uncertain. CDR1 and CDR2 from the germline V gene are MNHNY and SVGAGI (reference sequence). V gave up 5 bases and J gave up 2 bases, with 5 bases separating them. The length of the CDR3 is 12 residues. CDR3 protein: CASSLPTDTQYF. The CDR3 coding sequence is TGTGCCAGCAGTCTGCCCACAGATACGCAGTATTTT.

This rearrangement joins TRBV6-2 or TRBV6-3 to TRBJ1-5; D perhaps matches TRBD1 (6 bases). CDR1 and CDR2 (germline): MNHEY, SVGEGT. The V and J ends lost 7 bases and 3 bases respectively, with 16 bases between them. CDR3 length: 15 amino acids. The CDR3 loop is CASTEEDRYNQPQHF. DNA for the CDR3: TGTGCCAGCACCGAAGAGGACAGATACAATCAGCCCCAGCATTTT.

The chain combines TRBV6-5 with TRBJ1-5; perhaps TRBD1 as D (6 bases). CDR3 length equals 17 residues. CDR1 and CDR2 (germline): MNHEY, SVGAGI. The V gene lost 0 bases and the J gene lost 9 bases, with 21 bases spanning the gap. The CDR3 bases are TGTGCCAGCAGTTACTCAAGGGGGGGGGCCTCGGCTTCGCCCCAGCATTTT. Protein product: CASSYSRGGASASPQHF.

This chain connects TRBV6-5 to TRBJ2-1; no firm D call. The CDR3 runs 15 residues. V lost 0 bases and J lost 7, with 13 bases in between. Germline CDR1 MNHEY, CDR2 SVGAGI. CDR3 sequence (DNA): TGTGCCAGCAGTTACTCTGCCGAAATGACGAATGAGCAGTTCTTC. This sequence encodes CASSYSAEMTNEQFF.

This clonotype has just a few counts. The chain recombines TRBV7-9 with TRBJ1-4; TRBD1 matches at 9 bases. CDR3 length equals 17 residues. After removal of 5 bases from V and 3 bases from J, the junction contained 10 bases not matched to a gene. CDR1 SEHNR and CDR2 FQNEAQ come from the germline V gene (reference sequence). The chain's CDR3 is CASSPRNRGPSNEKLFF. CDR3 DNA sequence: TGTGCCAGCAGCCCGAGGAACAGGGGGCCCTCTAATGAAAAACTGTTTTTT.

This chain uses TRBV10-3 with TRBJ2-7; D gene ambiguous. Germline loops: CDR1 ENHRY, CDR2 SYGVKD. The CDR3 consists of 13 residues. Trimming removed 4 bases from V and 7 bases from J, with 14 bases in between. The CDR3 bases are TGTGCCATCAGTGTGAAGGAGACACAAGAGCAGTACTTC. Encoded protein: CAISVKETQEQYF.

The chain links TRBV15 to TRBJ2-1; no reliable D call. This CDR3 has 15 amino acids. CDR1 and CDR2 from the germline V gene are LNHNV and YYDKDF (reference sequence). The V end lost 6 bases, the J end lost 0 bases, and 12 bases lay between the germline ends. The CDR3 DNA is TGTGCCACCAGTAGTGCGTGGAGCTCCTACAATGAGCAGTTCTTC. Encoded protein: CATSSAWSSYNEQFF.

The sample holds a few counts of this clonotype. J is TRBJ2-1 and V is TRBV20-1; D unclear. Looked up from germline, CDR1 is DFQATT and CDR2 is SNEGSKA (reference sequence). Deletions cut 3 bases from V and 6 bases from J, with 15 bases between. CDR3 size: 14 residues. The CDR3 protein is CSARSLELGNEQFF. The CDR3 DNA reads TGCAGTGCTAGGTCGCTTGAATTAGGCAATGAGCAGTTCTTC.

This chain uses TRBV12-3 or TRBV12-4 with TRBJ1-2; D gene uncertain. Trimming shortened V by 5 bases and J by 7 bases, and 20 bases separated the two germline ends. The length of the CDR3 is 15 residues. CDR3 region: CASSPTNPTGVGYTF. Written as DNA, the CDR3 is TGTGCCAGCAGTCCGACCAACCCGACGGGAGTTGGCTACACCTTC.

This clonotype was observed a few times. The rearrangement uses TRBV6-2 or TRBV6-3 and TRBJ1-1; perhaps TRBD1 as D (5 bases). There are 15 residues in the CDR3. In germline, CDR1 is MNHEY, CDR2 SVGEGT. V was pared by 2 bases and J by 1 base, with 11 bases between. The CDR3 DNA reads as TGTGCCAGCAGTTACGAAGGGACTCCGAACACTGAAGCTTTCTTT. Amino acids: CASSYEGTPNTEAFF.

The chain has TRBV7-2 and TRBJ2-5, with 10 bases that match TRBD1. CDR3 length: 16 amino acids. CDR1 is SGHTA and CDR2 is FQGNSA in the germline V gene. After removal of 4 bases from V and 2 bases from J, the junction contained 7 bases not matched to a gene. This CDR3 is CASSYTGTGEQETQYF. The DNA for the CDR3 is TGTGCCAGCAGCTATACCGGGACAGGGGAACAAGAGACCCAGTACTTC.

This clonotype was found a few times. J is TRBJ2-3 and V is TRBV14; the D gene is possibly TRBD1 (6 bases). This CDR3 is built from 14 residues. Trimming took 3 bases from V and 5 from J, leaving 12 bases between them. The germline CDR1 and CDR2 sequences are SGHDN and FVKESK. The CDR3, as DNA: TGTGCCAGCAGCCACCTACCGACAGGAGATACGCAGTATTTT. It specifies CASSHLPTGDTQYF.